This entry lists 16 T cell receptor beta chains sequenced from one sample in a study of shared clonotypes between healthy human individuals. In the naive CD8 group, cells lacked CD45RO and were positively selected for CCR7, so terminally differentiated effector memory CD45RA+ cells were left out. The table came from immunoSEQ multiplex PCR; TCRdb's copy has only in-frame clones and leaves some out. The data show about 2.1 million clones, roughly 91% seen once. Sequencing was carried out using naive CD8+ T cells from PBMCs. All receptors come from a man younger than 35 in good health. Some clones in this sample may be carry-over from other donors' samples.

The chain joins TRBV18 to TRBJ1-3, with D unclear. CDR1 KGHSH and CDR2 LQKENI come from the germline V gene. V lost 2 bases to trimming and J lost 1 base, with 12 bases between them. This CDR3 is built from 16 residues. The CDR3 loop reads CASSPEGDGSGNTIYF. CDR3 nucleotides: TGTGCCAGCTCACCAGAAGGCGACGGGTCTGGAAACACCATATATTTT.

The chain's CDR3 is CASSQALWVNIQYF. Here the CDR3 DNA reads TGCGCCAGCAGCCAAGCTTTGTGGGTCAACATTCAGTACTTC. This chain joins TRBV4-1 and TRBJ2-4; D gene uncertain. Germline assignment: CDR1 MGHRA and CDR2 YSYEKL. V lost 1 base and J lost 7, with 11 bases in between. CDR3 length: 14 residues.

CDR3 residues: CSASPGSMNTEAFF. CDR3 bases: TGCAGCGCCTCTCCGGGGAGTATGAACACTGAAGCTTTCTTT. This chain joins TRBV29-1 and TRBJ1-1; D remains unclear. The V gene's germline CDR1 is SQVTM and CDR2 ANQGSEA. The CDR3 covers 14 residues. V lost 7 bases and J 0 bases, leaving 15 bases between the germline ends.

V and J are TRBV5-1 and TRBJ2-1, with D tentatively TRBD1 (7 bases). Germline CDR1 and CDR2: SGHRS and YFSETQ. The germline V and J ends were trimmed by 6 bases and 2 bases, with 21 bases remaining between them. The CDR3 extends over 17 amino acids. DNA for the CDR3: TGCGCCAGCAAATCACCCAGGGGGGTTACCCCCTACAATGAGCAGTTCTTC. Protein sequence: CASKSPRGVTPYNEQFF.

The chain is built from TRBV5-6 and TRBJ2-1, with 9 bases fitting TRBD1. Germline V gene data show CDR1 as SGHDT and CDR2 as YYEEEE. CDR3 length: 17 residues. The V gene end was trimmed by 0 bases and the J gene end by 2 bases; junction bases not matched to a gene: 6. The CDR3 sequence: CASSLGTTGGTYNEQFF. The DNA of the CDR3 is TGTGCCAGCAGCTTGGGTACGACAGGGGGTACCTACAATGAGCAGTTCTTC.

This clone was picked up one time. V usage is TRBV5-6 and J usage is TRBJ2-1; 11 bases agree with TRBD2. Germline values: CDR1 SGHDT, CDR2 YYEEEE. Trimming removed 6 bases from V and 5 bases from J; junction bases left unmatched: 13. The CDR3 extends over 17 amino acids. The DNA of the CDR3 is TGTGCCAGCAAACCGCAGGAGACTAGCGGGGCCCACAATGAGCAGTTCTTC. Its translation: CASKPQETSGAHNEQFF.

The rearrangement links TRBV19 to TRBJ2-5; D is unclear. The germline V and J ends were trimmed by 5 bases and 7 bases, with 8 bases remaining between them. Germline loops: CDR1 LNHDA, CDR2 SQIVND (reference sequence). The CDR3 totals 11 residues. CDR3 residues: CASSAPGTQYF. For the CDR3, the DNA is TGTGCCAGTAGTGCCCCAGGGACCCAGTACTTC.

The chain combines TRBV4-1 with TRBJ1-5; a possible D gene is TRBD1 (6 bases). The CDR3 runs to 15 residues. Germline lookup yields CDR1 MGHRA and CDR2 YSYEKL. Between the trimmed V and J ends, which lost 4 bases and 4 bases, there was a span of 14 bases. The CDR3 DNA sequence: TGCGCCAGCAGCCCGTTGGGGGGGCATAATCAGCCCCAGCATTTT. The encoded protein is CASSPLGGHNQPQHF.

The chain is built from TRBV19 and TRBJ1-1; tentatively, D is TRBD1 (5 bases). The germline CDR1 and CDR2 sequences are LNHDA and SQIVND (reference sequence). The germline V and J ends were trimmed by 5 bases and 0 bases, with 13 bases remaining between them. This CDR3 spans 15 amino acids. Here the CDR3 reads CASSPAGLVNTEAFF. The DNA of the CDR3 is TGTGCCAGTAGTCCTGCAGGGTTGGTGAACACTGAAGCTTTCTTT.

This chain connects TRBV28 to TRBJ2-2; D might be TRBD1 (6 bases). This CDR3 is 19 amino acids long. The V gene lost 1 base and the J gene lost 0 bases, with 18 bases spanning the gap. Germline CDR1 and CDR2: MDHEN and SYDVKM. In nucleotides, the CDR3 is TGTGCCAGCAGTTTATACCCATCGACAGGATTCGCGAACACCGGGGAGCTGTTTTTT. Translated: CASSLYPSTGFANTGELFF. The full variable domain, rest sourced from reference TRBV28 and TRBJ2-2, is DVKVTQSSRYLVKRTGEKVFLECVQDMDHENMFWYRQDPGLGLRLIYFSYDVKMKEKGDIPEGYSVSREKKERFSLILESASTNQTSMYLCASSLYPSTGFANTGELFFGEGSRLTVL.

The chain employs TRBV7-8 and TRBJ2-7; 10 nucleotides line up with TRBD1. The length of the CDR3 is 17 residues. Germline V gives CDR1 SGHVS, CDR2 FQNEAQ. J lost 6 bases, V lost 5 bases, and 16 bases had no gene match. In DNA form, the CDR3 reads TGTGCCAGCAGCCAAAGCAAAGCCGGGACAGGGGCGTTCGAGCAGTACTTC. Its translation: CASSQSKAGTGAFEQYF.

The chain couples TRBV28 to TRBJ1-1; a weak D match, TRBD1 (6 bases). The CDR3 spans 14 residues. V was clipped by 11 bases and J by 3 bases, with 19 bases between them. The V gene's germline CDR1 is MDHEN and CDR2 SYDVKM. The CDR3 DNA follows: TGTGCCGGGGGCAGGGCGGGGGAGGACACTGAAGCTTTCTTT. Protein product: CAGGRAGEDTEAFF.

Comment on this clone: The sample has other DNA sequences that encode this CDR3 too. V usage is TRBV5-6 and J usage is TRBJ2-7; D not certain. Trimming left V 3 bases short and J 4 bases short, with 5 bases between. The germline gives CDR1 SGHDT, CDR2 YYEEEE. This CDR3 has 11 amino acids. CDR3 sequence: CASSSTYEQYF. CDR3 DNA sequence: TGTGCCAGCAGCTCAACTTACGAGCAGTACTTC.

This chain uses TRBV7-9 with TRBJ2-7; TRBD1 or TRBD2 may be the D gene (5 bases each). V lost 4 bases and J 2 bases, leaving 21 bases between the germline ends. Germline lookup yields CDR1 SEHNR and CDR2 FQNEAQ (reference sequence). The length of the CDR3 is 17 residues. This chain's CDR3 is CASSSDPGPTNPYEQYF. The DNA for the CDR3 is TGTGCCAGCAGCTCGGACCCGGGACCGACAAACCCCTACGAGCAGTACTTC.

This rearrangement joins TRBV5-1 to TRBJ2-1; a possible D gene is TRBD1 (6 bases). Germline lookup yields CDR1 SGHRS and CDR2 YFSETQ. The CDR3 loop spans 12 amino acids. The germline V and J ends were trimmed by 5 bases and 6 bases, with 9 bases remaining between them. In DNA, the CDR3 is TGCGCCAGCAGAGAGGGGGTCAATGAGCAGTTCTTC. Residues: CASREGVNEQFF. Variable domain in full (rest from reference TRBV5-1 and TRBJ2-1): KAGVTQTPRYLIKTRGQQVTLSCSPISGHRSVSWYQQTPGQGLQFLFEYFSETQRNKGNFPGRFSGRQFSNSRSEMNVSTLELGDSALYLCASREGVNEQFFGPGTRLTVL.

As regards this clone: At the DNA level, this CDR3 is encoded by other sequences in the same sample as well. The CDR3 nucleotides are TGTGCCAGCAGTTTGCGACAGGGCGGCTGGTATGGCTACACCTTC. Encoded protein: CASSLRQGGWYGYTF. The chain carries TRBV27 and TRBJ1-2; 7 nucleotides agree with TRBD1. J gave up 5 bases and V 3 bases, and 9 bases lay outside the gene matches. In germline, CDR1 is MNHEY, CDR2 SMNVEV (reference sequence). The CDR3 is 15 amino acids.